The 20 T cell receptor beta chains given below trace back to one sample, sequenced in a study of T cell responses to AZD1222 COVID-19 vaccine. Sequenced by immunoSEQ multiplex PCR; TCRdb stores in-frame clones only, minus some. The sample comprises over 150,000 clones, 80% to 95% of which are singletons, and around 9.3% rests with the top ten. Material: peripheral blood, obtained on day 0 of AZD1222 vaccination. The receptors were sampled from an adult in good health.

The rearrangement joins TRBV6-1 to TRBJ2-2; D perhaps matches TRBD2 (6 bases). The germline V gene encodes CDR1 MNHNS and CDR2 SASEGT. V was trimmed by 0 bases and J by 6 bases, leaving 14 bases between them. The CDR3 totals 16 residues. The CDR3 sequence is CASSEAGLERAGELFF. In nucleotides, the CDR3 is TGTGCCAGCAGTGAAGCGGGTCTAGAGCGGGCCGGGGAGCTGTTTTTT.

The chain uses TRBV7-2 and TRBJ1-3, with no clear D. Germline-derived CDR1 and CDR2 are SGHTA and FQGNSA. The CDR3 runs 15 residues. V lost 0 bases, J lost 3 bases, and 9 bases lay in between. In nucleotides, the CDR3 is TGTGCCAGCAGCTTAGCGCGGGGATTTGGAAACACCATATATTTT. It yields the protein CASSLARGFGNTIYF.

This clone was seen just once. This chain uses TRBV9 with TRBJ2-5; 9 nucleotides line up with TRBD2. From germline, CDR1 is SGDLS and CDR2 YYNGEE. V dropped 3 bases and J dropped 0; count of bases not matched to a gene: 3. CDR3 length equals 15 residues. The CDR3, as DNA: TGTGCCAGCAGCGCCCTAGCGGGGAACCAAGAGACCCAGTACTTC. This translates into CASSALAGNQETQYF.

The chain joins TRBV4-1 to TRBJ2-7, with 7 bases fitting TRBD2. In germline, CDR1 is MGHRA, CDR2 YSYEKL. The CDR3 has 15 residues. The ends lost 0 bases at V and 2 bases at J; junction bases unmatched: 4. The CDR3 nucleotides are TGCGCCAGCAGCCAAGATGCGGGAGCGGCCTACGAGCAGTACTTC. Residues: CASSQDAGAAYEQYF.

V is TRBV5-5 and J is TRBJ1-2; D is possibly TRBD1 (6 bases). This CDR3 has 14 amino acids. The V gene's germline CDR1 is SGHKS and CDR2 YYEKEE (reference sequence). V was shortened by 4 bases and J by 4 bases, with 14 bases between the two germline ends. CDR3 bases: TGTGCCAGCAGCCCTTCGGGACAAGTCTATGGCTACACCTTC. It codes for CASSPSGQVYGYTF.

The chain combines TRBV12-3 or TRBV12-4 with TRBJ1-3; D is perhaps TRBD1 (5 bases). The length of the CDR3 is 13 residues. V lost 6 bases to trimming and J lost 4 bases, with 10 bases between them. Here the CDR3 reads CASRQGQGNTIYF. CDR3 DNA sequence: TGTGCCAGCAGGCAGGGCCAAGGAAACACCATATATTTT.

This clone appeared a single time. This chain connects TRBV29-1 to TRBJ2-1, with 9 nucleotides matching TRBD2. The CDR3 is 13 residues long. J gave up 5 bases and V 4 bases, and 3 bases lay outside the gene matches. Germline lookup yields CDR1 SQVTM and CDR2 ANQGSEA. CDR3 coding DNA: TGCAGCGTTGCGCCTAGCGGGAACAATGAGCAGTTCTTC. It encodes CSVAPSGNNEQFF.

This clone was seen a single time. The chain is built from TRBV3-1 (or the pseudogene TRBV3-2) and TRBJ2-1; either TRBD1 or TRBD2 may fit D (5 bases each). The CDR3 is 18 residues long. Trimming took off 4 bases at V and 1 base at J, with 20 bases between the two ends. Germline values: CDR1 LGHDT, CDR2 YNNKEL (reference sequence). This CDR3 is CASSLSRGARGSYNEQFF. CDR3 coding DNA: TGTGCCAGCAGCCTCTCACGAGGGGCGAGAGGGTCCTACAATGAGCAGTTCTTC.

The chain employs TRBV9 and TRBJ1-1; unclear D gene. The CDR3 extends over 13 amino acids. Germline lookup yields CDR1 SGDLS and CDR2 YYNGEE. With 0 bases removed from V and 4 bases from J, the gap between germline ends came to 7 bases. The CDR3 spells CASSVEIGTEAFF. CDR3 in DNA: TGTGCCAGCAGCGTAGAGATCGGCACTGAAGCTTTCTTT.

This chain joins TRBV7-2 and TRBJ2-2; 10 bases map to TRBD2. Germline lookup yields CDR1 SGHTA and CDR2 FQGNSA. This CDR3 comprises 17 residues. V lost 1 base to trimming and J lost 7 bases; unmatched junction nucleotides: 9. The CDR3 DNA reads TGTGCCAGCAGCTTAGTGGTAGCGGGAGGTACGGGCGGGGAGCTGTTTTTT. Translating gives CASSLVVAGGTGGELFF. The full variable domain, its missing parts supplied by reference TRBV7-2 and TRBJ2-2, is GAGVSQSPSNKVTEKGKDVELRCDPISGHTALYWYRQSLGQGLEFLIYFQGNSAPDKSGLPSDRFSAERTGGSVSTLTIQRTQQEDSAVYLCASSLVVAGGTGGELFFGEGSRLTVL.

The CDR3 sequence is CASSVEGQGYTEAFF. Written as DNA, the CDR3 is TGTGCCAGCAGCGTAGAAGGGCAGGGGTACACTGAAGCTTTCTTT. This chain links TRBV9 with TRBJ1-1, with D possibly matching TRBD1 (6 bases). Per germline, CDR1 SGDLS and CDR2 YYNGEE. This CDR3 contains 15 residues. V was clipped by 0 bases and J by 3 bases, with 12 bases between them.

This rearrangement joins TRBV15 to TRBJ1-5; D remains ambiguous. The CDR3 length is 12 residues. V lost 0 bases, J lost 10 bases, and 7 bases lay in between. Germline loops: CDR1 LNHNV, CDR2 YYDKDF (reference sequence). Here the CDR3 reads CATSRDSAPQHF. In nucleotides, the CDR3 is TGTGCCACCAGCAGAGATTCGGCCCCCCAGCATTTT.

The CDR3 reads CASRDSNQPQHF. CDR3 bases: TGTGCTAGCCGGGACAGCAATCAGCCCCAGCATTTT. This chain connects TRBV12-5 to TRBJ1-5; D perhaps matches TRBD1 (5 bases). The CDR3 has 12 residues. Trimming took 9 bases from V and 1 from J, leaving 7 bases between them. Per germline, CDR1 LGHNT and CDR2 FRNRAP.

The chain links TRBV28 to TRBJ1-4; TRBD1 might be the D (6 bases). The CDR3 spans 17 residues. V lost 6 bases and J lost 0, with 17 bases in between. CDR1 and CDR2 (germline): MDHEN, SYDVKM. The CDR3 region has the DNA TGTGCCAGCAGAATCCGACAGGCGACTGCAACTAATGAAAAACTGTTTTTT. This encodes CASRIRQATATNEKLFF.

This clone was found once. The chain couples TRBV27 to TRBJ1-2; possibly TRBD1 for D (6 bases). Trimming shortened V by 6 bases and J by 3 bases, and 11 bases separated the two germline ends. The CDR3 runs 13 residues. Germline V CDR1 and CDR2: MNHEY, SMNVEV (reference sequence). CDR3 nucleotides: TGTGCCAGCAGACAGGGTGGAGACTATGGCTACACCTTC. This encodes CASRQGGDYGYTF.

The genes are TRBV2 and TRBJ1-2; tentatively, D is TRBD1 (5 bases). Trimming cost V 6 bases and J 2 bases, with 10 bases left between them. The CDR3 is made up of 13 amino acids. Germline assignment: CDR1 SNHLY and CDR2 FYNNEI. CDR3 bases: TGTGCCAGCAGCCTCAACAGGAACTATGGCTACACCTTC. This gives the protein CASSLNRNYGYTF.

The CDR3 DNA is TGCGCCAGCAGCCAAGTGGCGGGACAGCCCCAGCATTTT. It specifies CASSQVAGQPQHF. This chain joins TRBV4-1 and TRBJ1-5; D is undetermined. The germline V gene encodes CDR1 MGHRA and CDR2 YSYEKL. Trimming removed 1 base at V and 7 bases at J, with 8 bases between. The CDR3 is made up of 13 amino acids.

The J gene is TRBJ2-7, the V gene TRBV7-9; D is undetermined. V shed 1 base and J shed 2 bases, with 9 bases lying between them. Germline lookup yields CDR1 SEHNR and CDR2 FQNEAQ (reference sequence). This CDR3 comprises 14 residues. DNA of the CDR3: TGTGCCAGCAGCTTAGTCAACAAAGCCTACGAGCAGTACTTC. This encodes CASSLVNKAYEQYF. The variable domain in full, completed from reference TRBV7-9 and TRBJ2-7, reads DTGVSQNPRHKITKRGQNVTFRCDPISEHNRLYWYRQTLGQGPEFLTYFQNEAQLEKSRLLSDRFSAERPKGSFSTLEIQRTEQGDSAMYLCASSLVNKAYEQYFGPGTRLTVT.

This sequence joins TRBV4-1 and TRBJ1-2; no clear D. Trimming removed 0 bases from V and 5 bases from J, with 16 bases in between. CDR1 and CDR2 (germline): MGHRA, YSYEKL. The CDR3 is 16 amino acids. The CDR3 sequence is CASSQDLRPGGYGYTF. The DNA of the CDR3 is TGCGCCAGCAGCCAAGATTTGAGACCGGGAGGGTATGGCTACACCTTC.

The rearrangement links TRBV15 to TRBJ1-1; D is possibly TRBD1 (5 bases). CDR1 and CDR2 (germline): LNHNV, YYDKDF (reference sequence). The length of the CDR3 is 15 residues. V lost 3 bases and J lost 1, with 12 bases in between. The CDR3 loop is CATSSPGFANTEAFF. CDR3 DNA sequence: TGTGCCACCAGCAGCCCAGGGTTCGCGAACACTGAAGCTTTCTTT.